In this sample, the clone carrying this T cell receptor beta chain turned up a few times. The antigen remains unidentified. The CDR3 extends over 15 amino acids. CDR1 is LGHNA, CDR2 YSLEER, per germline. V gave up 0 bases and J gave up 7 bases, with 13 bases separating them. The source of the sample is a study of molecular identifiers for immune sequencing clone quantification. Study-level background: Across replicate runs, RNA obtained from about 19,000 or 110,000 naive CD8 cells was divided into five, with four undergoing sequencing. Overall study results and limits: Under 1% of molecules in naive cells, but over 97% of effector molecules, belonged to clones above 20 RNA copies.

Bulk TCR libraries used previously described methods and listed TCR primers. From the PCR reads, TCRdb called clonotypes with MiXCR, one entry per CDR3 protein. Of around 460,000 distinct CDR3 sequences in the sample, about a quarter were seen once. The receptor was isolated from a human donor in good health. Some libraries in this study had Jurkat cell RNA spiked in. The material sequenced was naive CD8+ T cells from blood, with Jurkat cell RNA spiked in. Subset indicated: FACS-sorted CD8+CD4-CCR7+CD45RA+ naive T cells. The rearrangement joins TRBV4-3 to TRBJ2-1, with D possibly being TRBD2 (5 bases). The CDR3 here is CASSQDTAAGNEQFF. In nucleotides, the CDR3 is TGCGCCAGCAGCCAAGATACAGCGGCCGGGAATGAGCAGTTCTTC.